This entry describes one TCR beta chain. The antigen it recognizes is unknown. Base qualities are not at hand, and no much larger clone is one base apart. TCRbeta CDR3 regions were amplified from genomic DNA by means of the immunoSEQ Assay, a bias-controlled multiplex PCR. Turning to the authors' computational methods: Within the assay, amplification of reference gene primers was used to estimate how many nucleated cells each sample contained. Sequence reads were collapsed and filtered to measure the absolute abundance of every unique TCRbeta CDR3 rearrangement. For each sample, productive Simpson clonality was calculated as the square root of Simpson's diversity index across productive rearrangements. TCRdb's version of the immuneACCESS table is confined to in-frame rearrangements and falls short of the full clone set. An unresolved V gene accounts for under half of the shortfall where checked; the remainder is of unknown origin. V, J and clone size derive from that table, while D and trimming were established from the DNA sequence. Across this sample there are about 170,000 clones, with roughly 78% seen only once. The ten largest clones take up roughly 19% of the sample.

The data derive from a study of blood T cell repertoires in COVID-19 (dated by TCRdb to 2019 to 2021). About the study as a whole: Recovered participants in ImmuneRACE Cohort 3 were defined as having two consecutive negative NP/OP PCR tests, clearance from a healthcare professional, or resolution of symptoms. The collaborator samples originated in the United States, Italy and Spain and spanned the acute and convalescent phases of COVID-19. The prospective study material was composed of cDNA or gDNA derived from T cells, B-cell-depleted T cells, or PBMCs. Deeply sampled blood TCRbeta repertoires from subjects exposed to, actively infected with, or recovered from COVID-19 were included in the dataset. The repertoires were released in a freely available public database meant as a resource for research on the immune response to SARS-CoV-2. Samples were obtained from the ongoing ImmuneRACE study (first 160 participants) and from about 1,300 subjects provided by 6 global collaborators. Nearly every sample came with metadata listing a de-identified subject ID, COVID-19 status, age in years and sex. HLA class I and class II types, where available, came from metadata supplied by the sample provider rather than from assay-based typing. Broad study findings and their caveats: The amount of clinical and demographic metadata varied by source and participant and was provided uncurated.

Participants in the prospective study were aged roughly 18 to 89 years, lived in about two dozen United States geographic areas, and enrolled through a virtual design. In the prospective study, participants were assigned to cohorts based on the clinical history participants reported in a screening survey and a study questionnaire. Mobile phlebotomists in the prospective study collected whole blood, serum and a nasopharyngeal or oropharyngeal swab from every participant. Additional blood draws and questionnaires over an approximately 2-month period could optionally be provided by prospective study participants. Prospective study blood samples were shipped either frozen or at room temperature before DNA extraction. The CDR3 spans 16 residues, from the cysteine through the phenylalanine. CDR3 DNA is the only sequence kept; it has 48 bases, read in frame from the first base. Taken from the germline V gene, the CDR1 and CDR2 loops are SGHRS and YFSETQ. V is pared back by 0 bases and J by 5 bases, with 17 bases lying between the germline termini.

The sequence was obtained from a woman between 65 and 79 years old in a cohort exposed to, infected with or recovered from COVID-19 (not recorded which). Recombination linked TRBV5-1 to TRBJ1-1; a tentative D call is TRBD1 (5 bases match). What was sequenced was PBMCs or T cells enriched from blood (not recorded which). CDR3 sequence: CASSLAPGRLGTEAFF. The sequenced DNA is TGCGCCAGCAGCTTGGCGCCAGGGCGCCTTGGGACTGAAGCTTTCTTT.